Following are 11 T cell receptor beta chains from one sample sequenced in a study of blood T cells in healthy people across ages. Alongside a J-beta primer mix, a sample-barcoded 5' primer served in a second PCR lasting about 7 to 12 cycles. TCRdb reprocessed the 5' RACE reads with MiXCR, giving one entry per CDR3 protein. The sample holds about 1.7 million distinct CDR3 sequences, roughly 27% seen once. Material for sequencing was blood. These receptors were taken from a woman in her twenties or thirties in good health.

About this clonotype itself: A much bigger clone sits one base away, suggesting this may be a read error. The chain recombines TRBV12-3 or TRBV12-4 with TRBJ2-7; 10 bases agree with TRBD2. The CDR3 length is 14 residues. J was trimmed by 2 bases and V by 6 bases; bases with no gene match: 4. The CDR3 DNA is TGTGCCAGCAGGTCTAGCGGGGGTACCTACGAGCAGTACTTC. It encodes CASRSSGGTYEQYF.

The chain employs TRBV7-6 and TRBJ2-1, with 7 positions matching TRBD1. CDR1 SGHVS and CDR2 FNYEAQ come from the germline V gene. CDR3 length: 17 residues. V dropped 6 bases and J dropped 0; count of bases not matched to a gene: 11. The CDR3 nucleotides read TGTGCCAGCAGTTCCAACGCAGGGGGTAGCTCCTACAATGAGCAGTTCTTC. Its protein product is CASSSNAGGSSYNEQFF.

This clonotype was detected many times. The CDR3 coding sequence is TGCGCCAGCAGCCAAGTTGGAGACAGAATCTACGAGCAGTACTTC. It codes for CASSQVGDRIYEQYF. V gene TRBV4-1 combines with J gene TRBJ2-7, with D maybe TRBD1 (5 bases). V lost 1 base to trimming and J lost 3 bases, with 13 bases between them. Germline-derived CDR1 and CDR2 are MGHRA and YSYEKL. This CDR3 has 15 amino acids.

This clonotype was recorded many times. The chain links TRBV28 to TRBJ1-2; 8 bases match TRBD1. Unmatched junction bases numbered 8, after V lost 2 bases and J lost 0 bases. The CDR3 loop spans 17 amino acids. CDR1 and CDR2 from the germline V gene are MDHEN and SYDVKM. CDR3 nucleotides: TGTGCCAGCAGTTTACTCGCAGGGGGCAACCCTAACTATGGCTACACCTTC. Translated: CASSLLAGGNPNYGYTF.

The V gene is TRBV12-3 or TRBV12-4, the J gene TRBJ2-5; 7 bases line up with TRBD2. CDR3 length: 14 amino acids. After removal of 2 bases from V and 11 bases from J, the junction contained 11 bases not matched to a gene. The DNA of the CDR3 is TGTGCCAGCAGTTTAAGCAGGGAGCGGGAAGAGCAGTACTTC. It codes for CASSLSREREEQYF.

The CDR3, as DNA: TGCAGCGCCACCAGGGAACTAGCGGGTTCGAACACCGGGGAGCTGTTTTTT. Translating it yields CSATRELAGSNTGELFF. The V and J genes are TRBV29-1 and TRBJ2-2; 9 bases match TRBD2. CDR3 length: 17 residues. CDR1 and CDR2 (germline): SQVTM, ANQGSEA. Losses at the gene ends were 7 bases for V and 0 bases for J; bases not matched to a gene: 12.

This clonotype was seen ten or more times. The genes are TRBV7-2 and TRBJ2-4, with D perhaps TRBD2 (5 bases). Trimming shortened V by 1 base and J by 1 base, and 8 bases separated the two germline ends. CDR1 and CDR2 from the germline V gene are SGHTA and FQGNSA. This CDR3 has 15 residues. CDR3 region: CASSLGGSAKNIQYF. Written as DNA, the CDR3 is TGTGCCAGCAGCTTAGGAGGGTCGGCCAAAAACATTCAGTACTTC.

The chain combines TRBV4-3 with TRBJ2-6, with D possibly being TRBD1 (6 bases). V shed 3 bases and J shed 4 bases, with 19 bases lying between them. The CDR3 is 18 amino acids. CDR1 is LGHNA, CDR2 YSLEER, per germline. The CDR3: CASSQPGTLEPGANVLTF. In DNA form, the CDR3 reads TGCGCCAGCAGCCAGCCGGGGACATTAGAACCCGGGGCCAACGTCCTGACTTTC.

The V and J genes are TRBV7-9 and TRBJ2-1; weak D call: TRBD2 (6 bases). Germline CDR1 and CDR2: SEHNR and FQNEAQ (reference sequence). The germline V and J ends were trimmed by 5 bases and 3 bases, with 20 bases remaining between them. The CDR3 runs 17 residues. As DNA, the CDR3 is TGTGCCAGCAGCCATACGGGCGCGGGGTACGGCTACAATGAGCAGTTCTTC. Encoded protein: CASSHTGAGYGYNEQFF. Full variable domain (outside the CDR3, taken from reference TRBV7-9 and TRBJ2-1): DTGVSQNPRHKITKRGQNVTFRCDPISEHNRLYWYRQTLGQGPEFLTYFQNEAQLEKSRLLSDRFSAERPKGSFSTLEIQRTEQGDSAMYLCASSHTGAGYGYNEQFFGPGTRLTVL.

A few counts support this clonotype. The V call is TRBV7-2, the J call TRBJ2-1; D is ambiguous. The V and J ends lost 2 bases and 2 bases respectively, with 16 bases between them. In germline, CDR1 is SGHTA, CDR2 FQGNSA. This CDR3 is built from 17 residues. CDR3 sequence: CASSLSPLSAPYNEQFF. For the CDR3, the DNA is TGTGCCAGCAGCTTATCGCCTCTCTCGGCCCCCTACAATGAGCAGTTCTTC.

V and J are TRBV18 and TRBJ2-7; TRBD1 might be the D (5 bases). The germline gives CDR1 KGHSH, CDR2 LQKENI. This CDR3 is 15 amino acids long. CDR3 in amino acids: CASPQAGPRLGEQYF. CDR3 coding DNA: TGTGCGAGCCCACAGGCAGGGCCCCGCCTCGGAGAGCAGTACTTC.